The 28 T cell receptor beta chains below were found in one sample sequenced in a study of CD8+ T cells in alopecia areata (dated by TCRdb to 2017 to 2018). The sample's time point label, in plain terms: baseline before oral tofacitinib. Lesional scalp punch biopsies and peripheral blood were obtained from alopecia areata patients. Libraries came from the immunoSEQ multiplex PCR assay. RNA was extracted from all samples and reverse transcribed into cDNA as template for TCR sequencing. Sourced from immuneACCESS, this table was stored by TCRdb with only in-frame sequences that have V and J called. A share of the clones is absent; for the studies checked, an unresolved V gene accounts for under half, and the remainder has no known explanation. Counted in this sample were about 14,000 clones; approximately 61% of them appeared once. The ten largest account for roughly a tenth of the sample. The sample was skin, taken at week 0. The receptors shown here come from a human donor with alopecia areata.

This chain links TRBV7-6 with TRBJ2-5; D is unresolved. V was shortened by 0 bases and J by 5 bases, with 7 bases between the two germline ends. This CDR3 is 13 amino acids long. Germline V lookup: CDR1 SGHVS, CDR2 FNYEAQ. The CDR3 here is CASSLAAGETQYF. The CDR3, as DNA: TGTGCCAGCAGCTTAGCTGCCGGGGAGACCCAGTACTTC. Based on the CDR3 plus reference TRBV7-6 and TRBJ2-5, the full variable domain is GAGVSQSPRYKVTKRGQDVALRCDPISGHVSLYWYRQALGQGPEFLTYFNYEAQQDKSGLPNDRFSAERPEGSISTLTIQRTEQRDSAMYRCASSLAAGETQYFGPGTRLLVL.

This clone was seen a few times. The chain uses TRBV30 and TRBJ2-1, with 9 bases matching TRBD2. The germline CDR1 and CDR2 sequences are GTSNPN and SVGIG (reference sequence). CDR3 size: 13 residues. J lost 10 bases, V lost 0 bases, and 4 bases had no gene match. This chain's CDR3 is CAWSVTSGWEQFF. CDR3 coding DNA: TGTGCCTGGAGTGTAACTAGCGGGTGGGAGCAGTTCTTC.

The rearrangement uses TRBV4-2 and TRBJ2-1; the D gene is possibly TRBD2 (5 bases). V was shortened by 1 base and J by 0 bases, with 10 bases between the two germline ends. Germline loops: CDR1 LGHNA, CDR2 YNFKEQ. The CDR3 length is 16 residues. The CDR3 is CASSQGWRSSYNEQFF. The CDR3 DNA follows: TGTGCCAGCAGCCAAGGGTGGAGGTCCTCCTACAATGAGCAGTTCTTC.

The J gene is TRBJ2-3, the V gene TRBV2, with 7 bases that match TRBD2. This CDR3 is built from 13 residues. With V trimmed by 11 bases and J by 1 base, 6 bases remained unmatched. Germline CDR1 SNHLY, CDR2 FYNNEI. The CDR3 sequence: CAGLGGGTDTQYF. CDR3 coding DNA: TGTGCCGGACTGGGGGGGGGCACAGATACGCAGTATTTT.

CDR3 in amino acids: CASSLWADLSGANVLTF. CDR3 bases: TGTGCCAGCAGCTTATGGGCCGACCTCTCTGGGGCCAACGTCCTGACTTTC. V and J are TRBV7-2 and TRBJ2-6; D unresolved. Trimming removed 2 bases from V and 0 bases from J, with 11 bases in between. This CDR3 contains 17 residues. In germline, CDR1 is SGHTA, CDR2 FQGNSA.

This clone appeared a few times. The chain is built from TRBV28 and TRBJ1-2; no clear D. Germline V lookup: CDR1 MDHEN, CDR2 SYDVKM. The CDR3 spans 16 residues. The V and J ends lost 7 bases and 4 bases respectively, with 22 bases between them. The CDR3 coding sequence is TGTGCCAGCACAGTTTACTTGCCAGACGGCATCTATGGCTACACCTTC. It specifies CASTVYLPDGIYGYTF.

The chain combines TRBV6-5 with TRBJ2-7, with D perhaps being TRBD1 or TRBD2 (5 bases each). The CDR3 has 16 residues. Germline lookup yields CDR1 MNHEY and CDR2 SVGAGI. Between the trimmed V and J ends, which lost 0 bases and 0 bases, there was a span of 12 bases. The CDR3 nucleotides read TGTGCCAGCAGTTACTCGAGGGCAGGGAGCTCCTACGAGCAGTACTTC. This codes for CASSYSRAGSSYEQYF.

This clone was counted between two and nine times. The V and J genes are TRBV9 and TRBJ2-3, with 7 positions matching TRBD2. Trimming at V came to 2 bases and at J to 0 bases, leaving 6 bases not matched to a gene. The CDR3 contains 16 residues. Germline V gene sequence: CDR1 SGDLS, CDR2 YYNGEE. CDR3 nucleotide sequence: TGTGCCAGCAGCGTCGGGGGGAGAGCTAGCACAGATACGCAGTATTTT. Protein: CASSVGGRASTDTQYF.

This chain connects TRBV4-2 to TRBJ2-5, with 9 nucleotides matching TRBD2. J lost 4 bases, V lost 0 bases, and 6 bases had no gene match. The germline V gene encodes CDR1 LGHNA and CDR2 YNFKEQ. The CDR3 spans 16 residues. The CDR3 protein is CASSQEGSGGPETQYF. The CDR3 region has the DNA TGTGCCAGCAGCCAAGAAGGGAGCGGGGGGCCAGAGACCCAGTACTTC.

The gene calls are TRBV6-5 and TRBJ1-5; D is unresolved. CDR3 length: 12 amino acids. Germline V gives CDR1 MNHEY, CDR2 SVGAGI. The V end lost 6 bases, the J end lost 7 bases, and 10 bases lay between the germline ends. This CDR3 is CASSRPDQPQHF. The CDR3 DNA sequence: TGTGCCAGCAGCAGGCCTGACCAGCCCCAGCATTTT.

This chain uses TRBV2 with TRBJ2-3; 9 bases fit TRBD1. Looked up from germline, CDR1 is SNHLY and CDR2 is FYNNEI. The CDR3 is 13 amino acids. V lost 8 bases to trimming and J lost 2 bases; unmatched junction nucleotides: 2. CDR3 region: CASRDRVTDTQYF. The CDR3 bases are TGTGCCAGCCGGGACAGGGTCACAGATACGCAGTATTTT.

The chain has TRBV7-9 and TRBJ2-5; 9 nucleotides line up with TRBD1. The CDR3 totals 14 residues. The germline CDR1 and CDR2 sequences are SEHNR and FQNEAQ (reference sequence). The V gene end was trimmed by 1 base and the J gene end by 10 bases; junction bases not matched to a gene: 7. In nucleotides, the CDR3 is TGTGCCAGCAGCTTAGGAGGACAGGGGCAGAACCAGTACTTC. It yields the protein CASSLGGQGQNQYF. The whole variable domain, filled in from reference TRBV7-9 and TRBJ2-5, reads DTGVSQNPRHKITKRGQNVTFRCDPISEHNRLYWYRQTLGQGPEFLTYFQNEAQLEKSRLLSDRFSAERPKGSFSTLEIQRTEQGDSAMYLCASSLGGQGQNQYFGPGTRLLVL.

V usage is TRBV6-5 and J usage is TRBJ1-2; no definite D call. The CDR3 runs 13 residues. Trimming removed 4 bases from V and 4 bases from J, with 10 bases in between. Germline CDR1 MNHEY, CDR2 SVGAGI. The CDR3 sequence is CASSSDPLYGYTF. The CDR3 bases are TGTGCCAGCAGTTCGGACCCGCTCTATGGCTACACCTTC.

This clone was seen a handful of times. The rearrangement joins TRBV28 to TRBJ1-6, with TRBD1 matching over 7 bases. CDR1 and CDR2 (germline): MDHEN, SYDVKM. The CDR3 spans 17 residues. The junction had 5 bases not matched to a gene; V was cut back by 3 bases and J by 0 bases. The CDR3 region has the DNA TGTGCCAGCAGTTTCAAACAGGGGCCCTCCTATAATTCACCCCTCCACTTT. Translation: CASSFKQGPSYNSPLHF.

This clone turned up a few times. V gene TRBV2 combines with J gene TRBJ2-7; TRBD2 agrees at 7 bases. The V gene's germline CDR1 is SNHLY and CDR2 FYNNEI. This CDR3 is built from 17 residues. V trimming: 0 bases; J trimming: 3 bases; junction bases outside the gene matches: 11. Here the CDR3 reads CASSEALRGGMLYEQYF. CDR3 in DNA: TGTGCCAGCAGTGAAGCGCTTCGGGGAGGGATGCTCTACGAGCAGTACTTC. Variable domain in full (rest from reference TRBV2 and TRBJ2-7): EPEVTQTPSHQVTQMGQEVILRCVPISNHLYFYWYRQILGQKVEFLVSFYNNEISEKSEIFDDQFSVERPDGSNFTLKIRSTKLEDSAMYFCASSEALRGGMLYEQYFGPGTRLTVT.

The CDR3 nucleotides are TGCAGCGTTGGGATGGGGGGGTCGACTGAAGCTTTCTTT. Residues: CSVGMGGSTEAFF. The chain carries TRBV29-1 and TRBJ1-1, with a possible D match to TRBD1 (5 bases). The CDR3 has 13 amino acids. The ends were cut back, 4 bases at V and 5 bases at J, with 14 bases in the middle. From germline, CDR1 is SQVTM and CDR2 ANQGSEA. The complete variable domain, with remaining parts taken from reference TRBV29-1 and TRBJ1-1, reads SAVISQKPSRDICQRGTSLTIQCQVDSQVTMMFWYRQQPGQSLTLIATANQGSEATYESGFVIDKFPISRPNLTFSTLTVSNMSPEDSSIYLCSVGMGGSTEAFFGQGTRLTVV.

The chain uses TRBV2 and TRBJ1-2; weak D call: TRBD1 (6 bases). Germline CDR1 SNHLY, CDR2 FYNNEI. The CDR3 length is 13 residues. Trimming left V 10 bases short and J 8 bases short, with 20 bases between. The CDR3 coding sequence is TGTGCCACCAGGGCAAGGGGGGCAGAAGGCTACACCTTC. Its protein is CATRARGAEGYTF.

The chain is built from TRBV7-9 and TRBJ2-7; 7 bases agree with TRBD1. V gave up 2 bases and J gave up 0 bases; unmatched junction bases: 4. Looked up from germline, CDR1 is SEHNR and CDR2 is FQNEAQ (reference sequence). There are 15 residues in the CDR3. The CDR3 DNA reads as TGTGCCAGCAGCTTATCTTGGGACAGCTCCTACGAGCAGTACTTC. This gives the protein CASSLSWDSSYEQYF.

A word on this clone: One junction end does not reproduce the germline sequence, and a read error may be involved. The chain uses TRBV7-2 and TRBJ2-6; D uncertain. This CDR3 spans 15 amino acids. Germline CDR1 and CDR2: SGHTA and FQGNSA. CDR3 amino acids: CASSLGLSRANVLTF. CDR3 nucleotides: TGTGCCAGCAGCTTAGGTCTCTCTCGGGCCAACGTCCTGACTTTC.

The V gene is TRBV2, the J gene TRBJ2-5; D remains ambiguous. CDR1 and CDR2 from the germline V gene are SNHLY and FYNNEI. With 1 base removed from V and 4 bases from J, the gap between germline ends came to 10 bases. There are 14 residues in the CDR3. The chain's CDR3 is CASSEGLGGETQYF. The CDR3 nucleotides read TGTGCCAGCAGTGAAGGGTTGGGCGGAGAGACCCAGTACTTC.

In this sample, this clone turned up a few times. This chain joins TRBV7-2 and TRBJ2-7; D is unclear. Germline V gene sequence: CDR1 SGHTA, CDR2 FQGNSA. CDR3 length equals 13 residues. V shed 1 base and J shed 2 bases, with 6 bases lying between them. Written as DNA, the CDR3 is TGTGCCAGCAGCTTAGGAACCGCCTACGAGCAGTACTTC. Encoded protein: CASSLGTAYEQYF.

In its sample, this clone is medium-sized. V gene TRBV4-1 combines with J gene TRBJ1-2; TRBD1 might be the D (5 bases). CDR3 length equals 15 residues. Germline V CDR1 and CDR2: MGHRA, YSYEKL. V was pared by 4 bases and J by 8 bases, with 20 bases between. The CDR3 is CASSPLGGREKGYTF. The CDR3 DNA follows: TGCGCCAGCAGCCCACTGGGAGGCAGGGAGAAAGGCTACACCTTC.

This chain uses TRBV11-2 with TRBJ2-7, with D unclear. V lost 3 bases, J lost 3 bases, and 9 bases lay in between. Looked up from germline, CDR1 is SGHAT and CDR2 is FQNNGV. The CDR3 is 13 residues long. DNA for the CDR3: TGTGCCAGCAGCTTCCCCCCCATCTACGAGCAGTACTTC. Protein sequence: CASSFPPIYEQYF.

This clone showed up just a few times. The CDR3 coding sequence is TGTGCCAGCAGTTCCCAGAGTGGGATCTCCGAGCAGTACTTC. Its translation is CASSSQSGISEQYF. The chain carries TRBV2 and TRBJ2-7; D is unresolved. The CDR3 consists of 14 residues. Germline V gene sequence: CDR1 SNHLY, CDR2 FYNNEI. V was trimmed by 5 bases and J by 6 bases, leaving 17 bases between them.

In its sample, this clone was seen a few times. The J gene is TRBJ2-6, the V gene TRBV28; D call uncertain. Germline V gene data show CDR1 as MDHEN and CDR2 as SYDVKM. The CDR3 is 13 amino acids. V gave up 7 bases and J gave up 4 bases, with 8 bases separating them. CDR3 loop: CASNGAGANVLTF. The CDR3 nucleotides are TGTGCCAGCAACGGAGCCGGGGCCAACGTCCTGACTTTC.

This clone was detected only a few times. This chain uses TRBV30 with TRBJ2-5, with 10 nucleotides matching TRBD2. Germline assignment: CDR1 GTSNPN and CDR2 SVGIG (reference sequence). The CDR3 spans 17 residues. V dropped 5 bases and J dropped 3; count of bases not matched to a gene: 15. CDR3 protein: CAWGGASGGASEETQYF. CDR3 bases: TGTGCCTGGGGGGGCGCAAGCGGGGGGGCGAGTGAAGAGACCCAGTACTTC.

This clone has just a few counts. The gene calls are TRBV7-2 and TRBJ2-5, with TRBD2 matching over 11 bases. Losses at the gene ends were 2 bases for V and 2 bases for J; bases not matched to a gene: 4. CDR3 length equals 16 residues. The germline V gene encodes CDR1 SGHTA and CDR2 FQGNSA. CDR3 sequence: CASSLLAGGLQETQYF. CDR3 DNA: TGTGCCAGCAGCTTACTAGCGGGGGGCTTGCAAGAGACCCAGTACTTC.

The CDR3 sequence is CATSRGMQGARDTQYF. CDR3 coding DNA: TGTGCCACCAGCAGAGGTATGCAGGGGGCAAGAGATACGCAGTATTTT. This sequence joins TRBV15 and TRBJ2-3, with 8 bases matching TRBD1. CDR1 is LNHNV, CDR2 YYDKDF, per germline (reference sequence). The J segment lost 5 bases and the V segment lost 1 base, leaving 8 bases of the junction unmatched. The CDR3 is made up of 16 amino acids.